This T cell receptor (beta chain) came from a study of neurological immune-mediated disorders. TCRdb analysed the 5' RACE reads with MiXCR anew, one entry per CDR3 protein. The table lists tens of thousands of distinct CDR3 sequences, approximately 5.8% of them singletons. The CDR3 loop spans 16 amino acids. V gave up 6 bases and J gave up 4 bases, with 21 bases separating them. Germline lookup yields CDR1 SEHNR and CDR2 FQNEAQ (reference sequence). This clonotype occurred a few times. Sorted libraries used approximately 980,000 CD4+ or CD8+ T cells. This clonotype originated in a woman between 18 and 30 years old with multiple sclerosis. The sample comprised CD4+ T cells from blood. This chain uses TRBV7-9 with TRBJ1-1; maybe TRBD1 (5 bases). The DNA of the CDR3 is TGTGCCAGCAGTCGAGGACAAATGACTAGGGGCACTGAAGCTTTCTTT. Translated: CASSRGQMTRGTEAFF.